This record looks at one T cell receptor beta chain sequence and its context. What it binds is not known. The source of the sample is a study of T cells expressing NK-cell markers. TCRdb re-called the 5' RACE reads and shows each CDR3 protein once, DNA omitted. Seen in this sample are hundreds of thousands of distinct CDR3 sequences; the ten most common clones hold 7.3%. In germline, CDR1 is DFQATT, CDR2 SNEGSKA (reference sequence). This CDR3 has 15 residues. Study conclusions and caveats: Each of six donors carried dominant NKG2C+ clonotypes accounting for about 1.0-7.5% of CD8+ T cells.

The TCR originated in a woman aged 18 to 75 in good health. The chain uses TRBV20-1 and TRBJ2-7. Sequenced: blood T cells: a sorted CD56 or NKG2C T cell subset, CD4+ or CD8+ T cells, or bulk PBMC T cells (not recorded which). This CDR3 reads CSAGPTRSSSYEQYF.